This passage covers 31 T cell receptor beta chains from one sample sequenced in a study of blood T cells in healthy people across ages. Combining a sample-barcoded 5' primer with a J-beta primer mix, a second PCR ran for about 7 to 11 cycles. A single record per CDR3 protein comes from TCRdb applying MiXCR to the 5' RACE reads. The sample holds 1.4 million to 1.5 million distinct CDR3 sequences, approximately 38% seen once. Material: blood. These TCRs come from a woman aged 18-30 years in good health.

This chain connects TRBV6-1 to TRBJ2-1; tentatively, D is TRBD2 (6 bases). V lost 5 bases and J lost 6, with 23 bases in between. The length of the CDR3 is 17 residues. Germline V gene data show CDR1 as MNHNS and CDR2 as SASEGT. CDR3 DNA: TGTGCCAGCAGTCAAGTCAAGACCAAAACTAGCTCCAATGAGCAGTTCTTC. Amino acids: CASSQVKTKTSSNEQFF.

This clonotype was observed once. The gene calls are TRBV7-9 and TRBJ2-3, with unresolved D. The germline gives CDR1 SEHNR, CDR2 FQNEAQ (reference sequence). CDR3 size: 15 residues. V gave up 2 bases and J gave up 0 bases, with 9 bases separating them. CDR3 coding DNA: TGTGCCAGCAGCTTAATGCTTACTAGCACAGATACGCAGTATTTT. It encodes CASSLMLTSTDTQYF.

This clonotype has just a few counts. The rearrangement uses TRBV29-1 and TRBJ2-5; D tentatively reads TRBD1 or TRBD2 (6 bases each). The J call is doubtful: the DNA matches TRBJ2-7 better. CDR1 and CDR2 (germline): SQVTM, ANQGSEA. This CDR3 is built from 12 residues. CDR3: CSADVGGYEQYF. CDR3 DNA: TGCAGCGCTGACGTAGGGGGGTACGAGCAGTACTTC.

This chain links TRBV29-1 with TRBJ2-2; no clear D. Trimming removed 5 bases at V and 4 bases at J, with 11 bases between. This CDR3 is built from 13 residues. Germline assignment: CDR1 SQVTM and CDR2 ANQGSEA. CDR3 amino acids: CSVTTSSTGELFF. The DNA for the CDR3 is TGCAGCGTTACGACCTCCTCCACCGGGGAGCTGTTTTTT.

V is TRBV29-1 and J is TRBJ2-5, with D possibly TRBD2 on 5 matching bases. From germline, CDR1 is SQVTM and CDR2 ANQGSEA. This CDR3 region has 12 residues. Trimming cost V 7 bases and J 11 bases, with 20 bases left between them. CDR3 DNA sequence: TGCAGCGCCGCGGGCCCCGGGGATGAGCAGTACTTC. Its translation is CSAAGPGDEQYF.

This chain connects TRBV27 to TRBJ2-3; D possibly corresponds to TRBD2 (5 bases). Germline values: CDR1 MNHEY, CDR2 SMNVEV (reference sequence). Trimming took off 2 bases at V and 3 bases at J, with 12 bases between the two ends. The CDR3 is 15 residues long. CDR3 sequence: CASSLRRSLTDTQYF. The CDR3 DNA reads as TGTGCCAGCAGTTTAAGGAGGTCTTTGACAGATACGCAGTATTTT.

This clonotype was detected only a few times. The chain couples TRBV9 to TRBJ2-5, with a tentative D call TRBD1 (5 bases). Trimming removed 0 bases from V and 3 bases from J, with 12 bases in between. Looked up from germline, CDR1 is SGDLS and CDR2 is YYNGEE. The CDR3 runs 15 residues. CDR3 in amino acids: CASSVAGQGEETQYF. In nucleotides, the CDR3 is TGTGCCAGCAGCGTAGCGGGCCAGGGCGAAGAGACCCAGTACTTC.

This sequence joins TRBV3-1 and TRBJ2-5; 7 nucleotides align to TRBD2. The trim removed 4 bases at V and 11 bases at J, leaving 22 bases unmatched. The CDR3 is 17 amino acids. Germline assignment: CDR1 LGHDT and CDR2 YNNKEL (reference sequence). The CDR3 spells CASSPQPTSPSVDEQYF. CDR3 bases: TGTGCCAGCAGCCCCCAGCCGACTAGCCCTAGTGTCGATGAGCAGTACTTC.

This clonotype was observed a handful of times. The V and J genes are TRBV12-3 or TRBV12-4 and TRBJ1-1; unclear D gene. This CDR3 contains 13 residues. V lost 7 bases and J 5 bases, leaving 14 bases between the germline ends. The CDR3 is CASTSRGRTEAFF. The CDR3 DNA is TGTGCCAGCACTTCCCGCGGGAGAACTGAAGCTTTCTTT.

This clonotype was seen a few times. CDR3 nucleotide sequence: TGTGCCAGCAGTTATGCGACGGGGGTCACAGATACGCAGTATTTT. The encoded protein is CASSYATGVTDTQYF. The chain joins TRBV6-5 to TRBJ2-3; perhaps TRBD2 as D (6 bases). Germline CDR1 reads MNHEY; CDR2 reads SVGAGI. The CDR3 is 15 residues long. Trimming took 3 bases from V and 2 from J, leaving 12 bases between them.

This clonotype was recorded a few times. The genes are TRBV6-6 and TRBJ2-5, with D unresolved. The DNA end lines up better with TRBJ2-7; the J call may be wrong. This CDR3 region has 13 residues. The germline V gene encodes CDR1 MNHNY and CDR2 SVGAGI (reference sequence). CDR3 region: CASSYSGKYEQYF. The CDR3 coding sequence is TGTGCCAGCAGTTACTCTGGGAAGTACGAGCAGTACTTC.

The chain employs TRBV18 and TRBJ2-7, with D perhaps being TRBD1 or TRBD2 (5 bases each). CDR1 and CDR2 from the germline V gene are KGHSH and LQKENI. This CDR3 has 14 amino acids. The V end was cut by 2 bases, the J end by 3 bases, with 11 bases between. CDR3 residues: CASSPGGSFYEQYF. In DNA, the CDR3 is TGTGCCAGCTCACCAGGGGGAAGCTTCTACGAGCAGTACTTC.

The CDR3 reads CASSLSQGFYGYTF. As DNA, the CDR3 is TGTGCCAGCAGTTTAAGCCAGGGCTTCTATGGCTACACCTTC. V usage is TRBV28 and J usage is TRBJ1-2, with D possibly matching TRBD1 (5 bases). Between the trimmed V and J ends, which lost 2 bases and 4 bases, there was a span of 11 bases. This CDR3 region has 14 residues. Per the germline V gene, CDR1 is MDHEN and CDR2 is SYDVKM.

The CDR3 protein is CSAAGTYNEQFF. CDR3 nucleotides: TGCAGTGCTGCCGGGACCTACAATGAGCAGTTCTTC. The J gene is TRBJ2-1, the V gene TRBV20-1; weak D call: TRBD2 (5 bases). The length of the CDR3 is 12 residues. CDR1 is DFQATT, CDR2 SNEGSKA, per germline (reference sequence). Trimming took off 5 bases at V and 2 bases at J, with 7 bases between the two ends.

Regarding this clonotype: Given a much more abundant clone one base away, this may be a read error. The rearrangement links TRBV12-3 or TRBV12-4 to TRBJ1-2, with 12 bases fitting TRBD1. This CDR3 contains 14 residues. The CDR3 DNA sequence: TGTGCCAGCAGTTTGGGACAGGGGGCCGCTGGCCACACCTTC. This sequence encodes CASSLGQGAAGHTF.

The chain carries TRBV20-1 and TRBJ1-4; D not certain. The CDR3 totals 11 residues. Germline V gene sequence: CDR1 DFQATT, CDR2 SNEGSKA (reference sequence). The CDR3, as DNA: TGCAGCCTAGCTCGAGGTGAAAAACTGTTTTTT. It codes for CSLARGEKLFF.

The chain employs TRBV5-1 and TRBJ1-1; the match to TRBD1 covers 9 bases. Germline V gene lookup returns CDR1 SGHRS and CDR2 YFSETQ. Trimming at V came to 4 bases and at J to 1 base, leaving 8 bases not matched to a gene. This CDR3 region has 16 residues. The CDR3 protein is CASSEVPGQGNTEAFF. In DNA, the CDR3 is TGCGCCAGCAGCGAAGTTCCGGGACAGGGGAACACTGAAGCTTTCTTT.

This chain links TRBV6-2 or TRBV6-3 with TRBJ1-2; D unresolved. Trimming cost V 2 bases and J 3 bases, with 10 bases left between them. This CDR3 contains 14 residues. Germline V gene sequence: CDR1 MNHEY, CDR2 SVGEGT. As DNA, the CDR3 is TGTGCCAGCAGTTACCTTGCGGAGTACTATGGCTACACCTTC. It codes for CASSYLAEYYGYTF.

This clonotype appeared many times. The chain combines TRBV9 with TRBJ1-2; no clear D gene. Germline V CDR1 and CDR2: SGDLS, YYNGEE. The CDR3 runs 11 residues. Trimming pared 4 bases from V and 8 bases from J, leaving 9 bases between. In DNA form, the CDR3 reads TGTGCCAGCAGCTCACTGGGGGGCTACACCTTC. The encoded protein is CASSSLGGYTF.

The rearrangement uses TRBV10-2 and TRBJ1-4, with D perhaps matching TRBD1 (5 bases). This CDR3 has 17 amino acids. Trimming took 3 bases from V and 6 from J, leaving 20 bases between them. Germline V gene data show CDR1 as WSHSY and CDR2 as SAAADI. CDR3 coding DNA: TGCGCCAGCAGTGACGGTCCAGTGGGGGAAACGTATGAAAAACTGTTTTTT. This gives the protein CASSDGPVGETYEKLFF.

The DNA of the CDR3 is TGTGCCAGCAGCTTAGCGCTAACGGGACAGGGCCCCACTTGCAATCAGCCCCAGCATTTT. This encodes CASSLALTGQGPTCNQPQHF. The chain uses TRBV7-4 and TRBJ1-5; 9 positions agree with TRBD1. Losses at the gene ends were 0 bases for V and 2 bases for J; bases not matched to a gene: 14. The length of the CDR3 is 20 residues. From germline, CDR1 is SGHVT and CDR2 SQSDAQ.

Of note for this clonotype: A read error may produce the germline difference seen at one junction end. V is TRBV20-1 and J is TRBJ2-5; weak D call: TRBD1 (6 bases). The CDR3 is made up of 15 amino acids. Germline V CDR1 and CDR2: DFQATT, SNEGSKA (reference sequence). The CDR3 loop is CSALRRQEHYTEQYF. The CDR3, as DNA: TGTAGTGCTCTTCGCCGACAGGAACATTACACTGAGCAGTACTTC.

V gene TRBV5-6 combines with J gene TRBJ1-1; no reliable D call. Germline V lookup: CDR1 SGHDT, CDR2 YYEEEE. The CDR3 length is 14 residues. Trimming pared 2 bases from V and 1 base from J, leaving 9 bases between. Written as DNA, the CDR3 is TGTGCCAGCAGCTTAATCCGGGGGAACACTGAAGCTTTCTTT. This sequence encodes CASSLIRGNTEAFF.

This clonotype was detected only a few times. The chain employs TRBV20-1 and TRBJ2-1; 10 nucleotides match TRBD2. The J call is in doubt because the DNA end fits TRBJ2-7 better. CDR3 length: 18 amino acids. CDR1 is DFQATT and CDR2 is SNEGSKA in the germline V gene (reference sequence). The CDR3 loop is CSARGRYTSGTPGNEQYF. Here the CDR3 DNA reads TGCAGTGCTAGAGGTCGTTACACTAGCGGGACCCCTGGGAATGAGCAGTACTTC.

This clonotype has a handful of counts. The chain joins TRBV5-5 to TRBJ2-1; 7 bases are a match to TRBD2. Germline V gives CDR1 SGHKS, CDR2 YYEKEE (reference sequence). This CDR3 spans 15 amino acids. V lost 3 bases, J lost 2 bases, and 5 bases stayed unmatched. The DNA for the CDR3 is TGTGCCAGCAGCTACGGACTAGTGGCCTACAATGAGCAGTTCTTC. It codes for CASSYGLVAYNEQFF. Full variable domain (outside the CDR3, taken from reference TRBV5-5 and TRBJ2-1): DAGVTQSPTHLIKTRGQQVTLRCSPISGHKSVSWYQQVLGQGPQFIFQYYEKEERGRGNFPDRFSARQFPNYSSELNVNALLLGDSALYLCASSYGLVAYNEQFFGPGTRLTVL.

DNA of the CDR3: TGCAGTGCTAGTCGAAGGGACAGGGTCCACGAGCAGTACTTC. The encoded protein is CSASRRDRVHEQYF. The rearrangement links TRBV20-1 to TRBJ2-7; 9 nucleotides line up with TRBD1. The CDR3 sequence is 14 residues long. Germline V gene sequence: CDR1 DFQATT, CDR2 SNEGSKA (reference sequence). V lost 3 bases to trimming and J lost 5 bases; unmatched junction nucleotides: 8.

V usage is TRBV20-1 and J usage is TRBJ2-7, with 11 bases aligning to TRBD2. Germline CDR1 is DFQATT and CDR2 is SNEGSKA (reference sequence). J was trimmed by 4 bases and V by 7 bases; bases with no gene match: 6. This CDR3 region has 13 residues. The CDR3 sequence: CSVAGTSGYEQYF. The DNA for the CDR3 is TGCAGTGTAGCCGGGACTAGCGGATACGAGCAGTACTTC.

The genes are TRBV9 and TRBJ2-1, with D possibly TRBD2 on 6 matching bases. The CDR3 extends over 12 amino acids. The V and J ends lost 7 bases and 5 bases respectively, with 10 bases between them. Per the germline V gene, CDR1 is SGDLS and CDR2 is YYNGEE. The CDR3 DNA is TGTGCCAGCCGGGGGTGGGACAATGAGCAGTTCTTC. Its protein product is CASRGWDNEQFF.

The rearrangement uses TRBV29-1 and TRBJ2-3, with no clear D. Trimming took off 3 bases at V and 3 bases at J, with 10 bases between the two ends. Germline loops: CDR1 SQVTM, CDR2 ANQGSEA. The CDR3 covers 13 residues. CDR3 in amino acids: CSVEPGFTDTQYF. CDR3 bases: TGCAGCGTTGAGCCGGGTTTTACAGATACGCAGTATTTT.

The chain is built from TRBV27 and TRBJ2-1; the match to TRBD2 covers 7 bases. Trimming took 3 bases from V and 9 from J; bases not matched to a gene: 14. This CDR3 is built from 16 residues. Germline CDR1 is MNHEY and CDR2 is SMNVEV (reference sequence). The CDR3 spells CASSFSPSGLGGEQFF. The CDR3 DNA is TGTGCCAGCAGTTTTTCTCCTAGCGGCCTGGGTGGTGAGCAGTTCTTC.

This clonotype was observed a single time. This chain links TRBV2 with TRBJ2-5; D gene unclear. CDR3 length: 12 residues. Germline lookup yields CDR1 SNHLY and CDR2 FYNNEI. Trimming took 4 bases from V and 11 from J, leaving 14 bases between them. The CDR3 DNA follows: TGTGCCAGCAGTGCATGGATAAATGAGCAGTACTTC. The encoded protein is CASSAWINEQYF.